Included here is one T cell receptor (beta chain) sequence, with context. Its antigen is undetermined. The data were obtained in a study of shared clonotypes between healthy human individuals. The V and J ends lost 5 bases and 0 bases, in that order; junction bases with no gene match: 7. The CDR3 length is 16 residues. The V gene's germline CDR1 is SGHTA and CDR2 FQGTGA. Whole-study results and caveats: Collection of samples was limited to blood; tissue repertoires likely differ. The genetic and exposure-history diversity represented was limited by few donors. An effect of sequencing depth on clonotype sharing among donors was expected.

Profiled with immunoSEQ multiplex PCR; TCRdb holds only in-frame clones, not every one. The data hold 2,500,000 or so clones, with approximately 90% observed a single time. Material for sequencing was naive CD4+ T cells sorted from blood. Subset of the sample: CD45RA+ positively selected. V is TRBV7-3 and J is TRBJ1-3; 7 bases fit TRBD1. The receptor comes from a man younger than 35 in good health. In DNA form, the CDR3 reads TGTGCCAGCAGCCAGGGGGGAAGGCACTCTGGAAACACCATATATTTT. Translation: CASSQGGRHSGNTIYF.